This T cell receptor beta chain was profiled in a study of monozygotic twins with inflammatory bowel disease (dated by TCRdb to between 2018 and 2020). Study-level background: The full study comprised around 30 monozygotic twin pairs: nine German pairs (four IBD-concordant, five IBD-discordant) and 19 IBD-discordant Danish pairs. Each individual had, on average, about 151 000 unique TCRalpha sequences and 181 000 unique TCRbeta sequences available for analysis. The search for disease-associated traits relied mainly on comparing IBD patients with their genetically identical healthy co-twins within discordant pairs.

From each donor, an approximately 2.5 ml peripheral blood sample was collected into PAXgene tubes and kept at -80 degrees C. Total RNA was isolated from whole blood with the PAXgene blood miRNA kit on an automated QIAcube, without T cell sorting. Peripheral blood from monozygotic twin pairs, either concordant or discordant for inflammatory bowel disease, underwent deep TCRalpha and TCRbeta repertoire profiling that used unique molecular barcoding. Smoking habits were recorded for all twin pairs, and individuals were classified as current, former or never smokers. Library method: 5' RACE. The input for every TCR library was around 4,000 ng of total RNA. For each sample, cDNA was synthesized in eight separate reactions using SMARTScribe reverse transcriptase. During cDNA synthesis, unique molecular identifiers containing a 6-nucleotide sample barcode were introduced by template switching. TCRalpha and TCRbeta cDNA was amplified by two nested PCRs of approximately 17 and 9 cycles, with bead purification after each PCR. Before amplification, the cDNA was treated with uracil DNA-glycosylase and purified using the QIAquick PCR purification kit. In the second PCR, Illumina TruSeq-compatible adapters and sample-specific barcodes were added. TapeStation and Qubit were used to check library quality and concentration, and 5 ng of each library went into the pool. The pooled libraries were sequenced with 2 x 100 bp reads and custom sequencing primers on an Illumina HiSeq2500 single-index Rapid Run. Concerning the study's data processing: PCR and sequencing errors were corrected by UMI-based consensus assembly using MiGEC version 1.2.6. MiXCR version 2.1.1 was used for V(D)J alignment, clonotype assembly and CDR3 extraction. Normalisation of gene usage, clonotype sharing and MAIT/NKT TCR abundance was achieved by analysing the top 1000, 10 000 and 20 000 clonotypes per sample. After downsampling to 27 000 UMIs, diversity was calculated as the inverse Simpson index using the vegan R package. Paired Mann-Whitney U tests were applied to discordant twin pairs, with Benjamini-Hochberg correction for multiple testing. TCRdb reprocessed the reads, so every CDR3 protein sequence counts as one entry and DNA is not shown. The V and J calls and clone size come from TCRdb's table, not from the authors' own analysis. The sample's records list 350,000 to 400,000 distinct CDR3 sequences. Roughly 2.6% of the sample lies in the top ten.

Concerning this clonotype itself: The antigen this receptor binds is unknown.

The investigation overall reported the following: Distinction between different T cell subtypes could not be achieved in the analysis. IBD patients shared fewer clonotypes with other individuals than healthy twins did, most markedly in patients showing signs of disease activity. Because patients received different immunosuppressive treatments, the repertoires may have picked up extra background noise and variability between individuals. The results gave no support for a single strong signal or clonotype linked to IBD. Measured by the inverse Simpson index, TCRbeta repertoire diversity was lower in IBD patients than in their healthy co-twins. No difference in repertoire similarity was observed between concordant and discordant twins, possibly owing to limited statistical power.

The CDR3, from cysteine to phenylalanine, totals 14 residues. No DNA is listed. In the germline V gene, CDR1 corresponds to SGHRS and CDR2 to YFSETQ. The clonotype was recovered from a human donor with ulcerative colitis or Crohn's disease, or a healthy co-twin of an affected twin (not recorded which). The sequencing input was blood. The chain is assembled from TRBV5-1 and TRBJ2-7; TCRdb gives TRBD1 as the D gene, but with no DNA this cannot be confirmed. The encoded CDR3 is CASTPIQGSYEQYF. The entire variable domain, with the stretches around the CDR3 drawn from the reference TRBV5-1 and TRBJ2-7 proteins, is KAGVTQTPRYLIKTRGQQVTLSCSPISGHRSVSWYQQTPGQGLQFLFEYFSETQRNKGNFPGRFSGRQFSNSRSEMNVSTLELGDSALYLCASTPIQGSYEQYFGPGTRLTVT.